This TCR beta chain comes out of a study of control samples from healthy donors and cancer patients. The CDR3 length is 15 residues. V lost 2 bases to trimming and J lost 1 base, with 11 bases between them. CDR1 is MDHEN and CDR2 is SYDVKM in the germline V gene. Some clones are missing from TCRdb's copy, which holds only in-frame ones; the method was immunoSEQ multiplex PCR. There are 120,000 or so clones in the sample; around 86% occur only once, and approximately 9% lies in the top ten. The chain carries TRBV28 and TRBJ1-2, with a weak D call TRBD1 (5 bases). Material for sequencing was blood. The sequence came from a man aged 35-49 years in good health. The CDR3 DNA follows: TGTGCCAGCAGTTTACGGGGGACTCTTAACTATGGCTACACCTTC. It translates to CASSLRGTLNYGYTF.